This T cell receptor (beta chain) was identified during a study of beta chain features in type 1 diabetes. The V gene's germline CDR1 is SGHNT and CDR2 YYREEE (reference sequence). The CDR3 consists of 16 residues. V lost 4 bases to trimming and J lost 6 bases; unmatched junction nucleotides: 14. One heparinised blood draw averaging about 110 mL was given by each donor. Stem cell-like memory, regulatory, central memory and naive CD4+ cells were sorted via CD45RO/CCR7/CD25/CD127/CD95/CD27. Comment on this clone: What it recognizes is unknown.

Expressed TCRB transcripts were sequenced because the entire RNA isolate underwent reverse transcription. The assay was immunoSEQ multiplex PCR, and TCRdb's table has in-frame clones only and misses some. The sample yields around 500,000 clones, over 25% seen once. General observations from the study: PCR might favor shorter templates, equally in patients and controls. Reads derived from cDNA could over-represent cells showing high TCR expression.

The V and J genes are TRBV5-4 and TRBJ2-3; 7 nucleotides agree with TRBD1. This TCR was sampled from a man aged 18 to 30 in good health. The material sequenced was naive CD4+ T cells from blood. This CDR3 is CASSQPTDRTSDTQYF. CDR3 coding DNA: TGTGCCAGCAGCCAGCCGACGGACAGGACGTCGGATACGCAGTATTTT.